This T cell receptor beta chain was sequenced in a study of regulatory T cells in long-lasting Graves disease. Notes on the study in general: TRBV28, TRBJ1-2 and TRBJ2-5 were segments that persistent disease favored.

Specified time point: newly diagnosed GD, antithyroid drugs for less than 3 months. RNA from PBMCs was the source of the TCR library. This clonotype was recorded a few times. Its antigen remains unidentified. The CDR3 runs to 16 residues. The V and J ends lost 0 bases and 6 bases, in that order; junction bases with no gene match: 7. Germline CDR1 and CDR2: SGDLS and YYNGEE. HTBI primers from iRepertoire and Arm-PCR of CDR3 regions yielded the TCR beta libraries. TCRdb re-called the multiplex PCR reads through MiXCR, storing one row per CDR3 protein. The sample lists hundreds of thousands of distinct CDR3 sequences, about 15% seen once, with about 18% in the top ten. The same data also contributed to another study, on T cells in Graves' hyperthyroidism and ophthalmopathy. From that paper: Patients between 18 and 65 years old had hyperthyroidism, newly diagnosed and lasting under 2 months.

This chain connects TRBV9 to TRBJ2-2; 8 positions match TRBD2. The origin of this receptor is a woman under 40 with Graves disease. The specimen was peripheral blood mononuclear cells (PBMCs), collected at new diagnosis, from a patient treated with antithyroid drugs. The CDR3 region has the DNA TGTGCCAGCAGCGTAGATGGGACTAGTCTATCCGGGGAGCTGTTTTTT. Its translation is CASSVDGTSLSGELFF.